These 21 T cell receptor beta chains were all obtained from the same sample, sequenced in a study of OX40 agonist ivuxolimab in advanced cancers. TCRdb's copy holds only in-frame clones and misses some; the assay was immunoSEQ multiplex PCR. This table holds tens of thousands of clones, roughly nine tenths found once. This sample comprised CD4+ or CD8+ T cells sorted from blood, obtained in a trial of the OX40 agonist ivuxolimab. These receptors came from an adult with an advanced solid tumor such as melanoma, head and neck, liver or kidney cancer.

The rearrangement links TRBV7-9 to TRBJ1-2; D not certain. With 5 bases removed from V and 3 bases from J, the gap between germline ends came to 7 bases. The CDR3 covers 12 residues. Germline V lookup: CDR1 SEHNR, CDR2 FQNEAQ (reference sequence). The CDR3 protein is CASSLPDYGYTF. As DNA, the CDR3 is TGTGCCAGCAGCCTCCCGGACTATGGCTACACCTTC.

The chain recombines TRBV2 with TRBJ2-5; 7 positions agree with TRBD2. The J call could be wrong; TRBJ2-7 is a better fit for the DNA end. This CDR3 comprises 12 residues. The germline V gene has CDR1 SNHLY and CDR2 FYNNEI. The chain's CDR3 is CASSPGGSEQYF. CDR3 DNA sequence: TGTGCCAGCAGCCCCGGGGGGAGCGAGCAGTACTTC.

The chain recombines TRBV29-1 with TRBJ1-1; no definite D call. The CDR3 runs 12 residues. Trimming removed 4 bases from V and 3 bases from J, with 9 bases in between. Per the germline V gene, CDR1 is SQVTM and CDR2 is ANQGSEA. The CDR3 bases are TGCAGCGTTGTTTACACGGACACTGAAGCTTTCTTT. Translated: CSVVYTDTEAFF.

A note on this clone: A read error may produce the germline difference seen at one junction end. The CDR3 sequence is CASSSTGGKQPQHF. The CDR3 nucleotides read TGTGCCAGCAGTTCGACAGGGGGCAAACAGCCCCAGCATTTT. The chain links TRBV28 to TRBJ1-5; 10 nucleotides match TRBD1. The V gene's germline CDR1 is MDHEN and CDR2 SYDVKM. The CDR3 is 14 residues long. Drawing the rest from reference TRBV28 and TRBJ1-5, the complete variable domain is DVKVTQSSRYLVKRTGEKVFLECVQDMDHENMFWYRQDPGLGLRLIYFSYDVKMKEKGDIPEGYSVSREKKERFSLILESASTNQTSMYLCASSSTGGKQPQHFGDGTRLSIL.

This chain connects TRBV25-1 to TRBJ1-2; no clear D. In germline, CDR1 is MGHDK, CDR2 SYGVNS. Deletions cut 1 base from V and 9 bases from J, with 12 bases between. CDR3 length equals 13 residues. The CDR3 DNA reads as TGTGCCAGCAGTGAATCAGGACGGTTAAGCTACACCTTC. This sequence encodes CASSESGRLSYTF.

The V gene is TRBV7-8, the J gene TRBJ2-7; maybe TRBD1 (6 bases). The germline CDR1 and CDR2 sequences are SGHVS and FQNEAQ. Trimming removed 4 bases from V and 1 base from J, with 11 bases in between. The CDR3 extends over 14 amino acids. This CDR3 reads CASSYQTGSYEQYF. In nucleotides, the CDR3 is TGTGCCAGCAGCTACCAGACAGGTTCCTACGAGCAGTACTTC.

In the case of this clone: At the DNA level, this CDR3 is encoded by other sequences in the same sample as well. V usage is TRBV5-1 and J usage is TRBJ2-5; D unresolved. The germline gives CDR1 SGHRS, CDR2 YFSETQ. There are 11 residues in the CDR3. V was shortened by 3 bases and J by 2 bases, with 2 bases between the two germline ends. CDR3 residues: CASSSQETQYF. The CDR3 nucleotides are TGCGCCAGCAGCTCACAAGAGACCCAGTACTTC. The full variable domain, with the rest looked up from reference TRBV5-1 and TRBJ2-5, is KAGVTQTPRYLIKTRGQQVTLSCSPISGHRSVSWYQQTPGQGLQFLFEYFSETQRNKGNFPGRFSGRQFSNSRSEMNVSTLELGDSALYLCASSSQETQYFGPGTRLLVL.

The chain links TRBV10-1 to TRBJ2-5, with D hard to call. V lost 4 bases, J lost 3 bases, and 9 bases lay in between. The CDR3 is made up of 13 amino acids. Germline V CDR1 and CDR2: WNHNN, SYGVQD (reference sequence). This CDR3 reads CASSAASKETQYF. CDR3 nucleotides: TGCGCCAGCAGTGCCGCGAGTAAAGAGACCCAGTACTTC.

This clone was seen just once. The rearrangement joins TRBV28 to TRBJ2-1; 10 positions match TRBD2. Trimming cost V 6 bases and J 4 bases; bases outside gene matches: 9. Looked up from germline, CDR1 is MDHEN and CDR2 is SYDVKM. The CDR3 covers 16 residues. The CDR3 coding sequence is TGTGCCAGCAGCAGTACCGGGACTAGCGTTTACAATGAGCAGTTCTTC. Residues: CASSSTGTSVYNEQFF.

The rearrangement joins TRBV7-2 to TRBJ2-2, with D possibly TRBD2 on 6 matching bases. Trimming cost V 5 bases and J 6 bases, with 13 bases left between them. This CDR3 has 14 residues. Germline CDR1 is SGHTA and CDR2 is FQGNSA. This CDR3 reads CASSLRLVAGELFF. DNA for the CDR3: TGTGCCAGCAGCCTTAGACTAGTTGCCGGGGAGCTGTTTTTT.

The chain recombines TRBV11-2 with TRBJ2-7, with D maybe TRBD1 (5 bases). Germline values: CDR1 SGHAT, CDR2 FQNNGV. Trimming removed 5 bases at V and 3 bases at J, with 11 bases between. This CDR3 region has 13 residues. The CDR3 here is CASSPTGFYEQYF. The CDR3 nucleotides are TGTGCCAGCAGCCCAACAGGATTCTACGAGCAGTACTTC.

The chain carries TRBV11-2 and TRBJ2-5, with D possibly TRBD1 on 6 matching bases. Looked up from germline, CDR1 is SGHAT and CDR2 is FQNNGV. Trimming pared 5 bases from V and 1 base from J, leaving 11 bases between. The CDR3 totals 14 residues. The CDR3 here is CASSRDIVQETQYF. The CDR3 region has the DNA TGTGCCAGCAGCCGGGACATAGTCCAAGAGACCCAGTACTTC.

V and J are TRBV9 and TRBJ2-2; D gene uncertain. The CDR3 sequence is 15 residues long. The V and J ends lost 0 bases and 4 bases respectively, with 10 bases between them. In germline, CDR1 is SGDLS, CDR2 YYNGEE. CDR3 region: CASSVEAGSTGELFF. The CDR3 bases are TGTGCCAGCAGCGTAGAGGCAGGCTCCACCGGGGAGCTGTTTTTT.

This clone was seen just once. This same CDR3 is encoded by further DNA sequences in the sample. The V and J genes are TRBV14 and TRBJ1-3; D is unresolved. There are 13 residues in the CDR3. V lost 4 bases to trimming and J lost 0 bases, with 4 bases between them. Germline V gives CDR1 SGHDN, CDR2 FVKESK. In DNA, the CDR3 is TGTGCCAGCAGCCCTGGCTCTGGAAACACCATATATTTT. It specifies CASSPGSGNTIYF.

The table lists this clone with a count of one. The J gene is TRBJ1-4, the V gene TRBV29-1; D not certain. Germline V gene data show CDR1 as SQVTM and CDR2 as ANQGSEA. V was cut by 6 bases and J by 0 bases, with 11 bases left in between. This CDR3 has 14 residues. The CDR3 DNA reads TGCAGCGTCGCACCTGACGCAACTAATGAAAAACTGTTTTTT. This codes for CSVAPDATNEKLFF.

The CDR3: CASSKPRLSSYNEQFF. In DNA form, the CDR3 reads TGTGCCAGCAGTAAACCCAGGCTAAGCTCCTACAATGAGCAGTTCTTC. The chain couples TRBV28 to TRBJ2-1; no definite D call. Per germline, CDR1 MDHEN and CDR2 SYDVKM. The CDR3 has 16 residues. V was pared by 5 bases and J by 0 bases, with 14 bases between.

V and J are TRBV7-9 and TRBJ2-5; possible D gene TRBD1, 6 bases. Looked up from germline, CDR1 is SEHNR and CDR2 is FQNEAQ (reference sequence). Trimming removed 6 bases at V and 3 bases at J, with 11 bases between. The CDR3 covers 13 residues. The CDR3 loop is CASRAGTKETQYF. The CDR3, as DNA: TGTGCCAGCAGGGCCGGGACAAAAGAGACCCAGTACTTC.

The CDR3 is CASSLGLAWGNEQFF. In nucleotides, the CDR3 is TGTGCCAGCAGTCTCGGACTAGCCTGGGGCAATGAGCAGTTCTTC. The V gene is TRBV28, the J gene TRBJ2-1; TRBD2 matches 8 bases. Looked up from germline, CDR1 is MDHEN and CDR2 is SYDVKM. Trimming removed 5 bases from V and 6 bases from J; junction bases left unmatched: 9. This CDR3 has 15 amino acids.

The V and J genes are TRBV25-1 and TRBJ1-2; D might be TRBD1 (6 bases). CDR3 length equals 13 residues. The germline V and J ends were trimmed by 3 bases and 8 bases, with 13 bases remaining between them. Germline assignment: CDR1 MGHDK and CDR2 SYGVNS. The CDR3 spells CASSDRGGEGYTF. The CDR3 DNA follows: TGTGCCAGCAGTGACAGGGGCGGGGAAGGCTACACCTTC.

The chain employs TRBV19 and TRBJ1-2, with D hard to call. With 6 bases removed from V and 1 base from J, the gap between germline ends came to 12 bases. Germline CDR1 LNHDA, CDR2 SQIVND (reference sequence). The CDR3 totals 14 residues. CDR3 DNA: TGTGCCAGTAGCGACCATCCTCGTAACTATGGCTACACCTTC. The encoded protein is CASSDHPRNYGYTF.

The CDR3 bases are TGCGCCAGCAGCCCAGCGGCGAGGCAGAGAGATACGCAGTATTTT. Translation gives CASSPAARQRDTQYF. The chain has TRBV4-3 and TRBJ2-3, with D perhaps TRBD2 (5 bases). Germline loops: CDR1 LGHNA, CDR2 YSLEER. The CDR3 sequence is 15 residues long. Trimming took off 4 bases at V and 5 bases at J, with 16 bases between the two ends.